This T cell receptor beta chain was sequenced during a study of neurological immune-mediated disorders (dated by TCRdb to between 2018 and 2020). For the wider study: Among the roughly 34 multiple sclerosis patients, relapsing-remitting MS was present in some 30 and secondary progressive MS was present in 3. Of the approximately 66 subjects in the cohort, roughly 14 were HAM/TSP patients, some 34 were multiple sclerosis patients, and roughly 20 were healthy controls. Peripheral blood TCR-beta repertoires from HTLV-I-associated myelopathy (HAM/TSP) patients, multiple sclerosis patients and healthy controls were compared by UMI-based sequencing. Longitudinal samples, technical triplicates and paired sorted CD4+ and CD8+ T-cell subsets, alongside PBMC samples, were included among the roughly 100 TCR-beta libraries. What the work shows at the level of the full study, not this receptor alone: The MS cluster showed no association with clinical or MRI features, and the authors stated that larger cohorts are needed. No identical CDR3 amino acid sequences were shared among expanded clones across subjects, suggesting private TCR-beta repertoires in all groups. The highest TCR clonal expansion was observed in HAM/TSP patients, whereas the lowest was observed in MS patients, even when compared with healthy controls. In phylogenetic analysis, the repertoires of 18 of 34 MS patients grouped into a cluster of related CDR3 sequences, which suggests a possible signature at the repertoire level.

In this sample, this clonotype turned up many times. The antigen it recognizes is unknown. Per-base quality was not reported, and no clone a single base away is much larger than it. For the unsorted PBMC libraries, 2 million PBMCs were stored in RNAlater at -80 degrees C until RNA extraction and were used to generate the libraries. The multiple sclerosis patients were enrolled in a US clinical protocol that evaluated disease progression with magnetic resonance imaging. Peripheral blood underwent Ficoll-Hypaque density gradient centrifugation to isolate PBMCs, which were then cryopreserved in liquid nitrogen. cDNA was synthesized by template-switch 5'RACE using a primer with a 10-nucleotide random unique molecular identifier that tagged each TCR transcript. Every sequencing run yielded over 170 million TCR-beta sequences covering 15-18 subjects. The RNeasy kit was used to extract total RNA. TCR-beta VDJ regions were amplified with primers for the TCR constant region and the 5'RACE anchor, using the KAPA Real-time Library Amplification kit. A first PCR added sample indexes and Illumina adaptors, after which a second PCR increased the library yield. After purification with Ampure beads, the TCR product of roughly 650 bp was size-selected on a 2% E-gel SizeSelection system. Before pooling, library quality was checked on a Bioanalyzer, concentration was measured with Qubit, and libraries were quantified with the Kapa Library Quantification kit. An Illumina HiSeq 2500 sequenced the libraries paired-end 2 x 150 bp. To increase sequence diversity, roughly 23-30% phiX was spiked into each library pool. In the paper's pipeline: The UMI-based MiGEC pipeline processed quality-filtered reads and removed over 75% of raw TCR sequences during error correction. VDJ genes were aligned to IMGT germline references, and clonotypes were defined by unique CDR3 amino acid sequence plus V-J genes. Clonal expansion, Shannon diversity and CDR3 relatedness were evaluated with VDJtools (CalcPairwiseDistances, ClusterSamples), while phylogenetic trees were built in CLCbio workbench. Using coefficient-of-variation modelling across technical triplicates, the study counted a clone as expanded if it had at least 8 unique UMIs. Using fastp at Q25 and MiXCR, TCRdb reprocessed the public reads and kept productive beta chains. Records with the same CDR3 protein are collapsed into one entry carrying the most frequent genes and DNA. The V and J calls and clone size are TCRdb's, not the authors'. The sample table shows about 62,000 distinct CDR3 sequences, and over 3.5% are seen once. Around 2.1% of the sample comes from the top ten.

Trimming costs V 4 bases and J 7 bases, and their ends lie 14 bases apart. For CDR1 and CDR2, the germline V gene lists SGHDT and YYEEEE. The CDR3 goes from the cysteine to the phenylalanine over 13 residues. The read is trimmed to its CDR3 DNA, 39 bases read in frame from base 1. This TCR came from a woman in her fifties or sixties with multiple sclerosis. The chain couples TRBV5-6 to TRBJ1-1, with the D gene call left open. What was sequenced was PBMCs. Here is the DNA: TGTGCCAGCAGCCCGTGGCCTGGGGATGAAGCTTTCTTT. This codes for CASSPWPGDEAFF.